The table lists the clone carrying this T cell receptor (beta chain) with a count of one. These data come from a study of shared clonotypes between healthy human individuals. Study overall: The donor pool was made up of two women and a few men aged 18 to 49.

Clones were sequenced by immunoSEQ multiplex PCR, and TCRdb holds only the in-frame ones, with some missing. The sample lists almost 750,000 clones, roughly 72% occurring once. The origin of this receptor is a woman aged 25 to 39 in good health. The material sequenced was memory CD4+ T cells sorted from blood. Subset given: CD45RA-negative fraction.

The CDR3 is CASRPTGGAETQYF. The DNA of the CDR3 is TGTGCCAGCAGGCCCACAGGGGGCGCAGAGACCCAGTACTTC. The chain combines TRBV6-1 with TRBJ2-5, with TRBD1 matching 9 bases. The V and J ends lost 6 bases and 4 bases, in that order; junction bases with no gene match: 6. Per germline, CDR1 MNHNS and CDR2 SASEGT. This CDR3 has 14 residues.